This T cell receptor beta chain was recorded in a study of blood T cells in healthy people across ages. With each sample, at least 5 micrograms of total RNA were extracted. The germline CDR1 and CDR2 sequences are SEHNR and FQNEAQ (reference sequence). V was clipped by 5 bases and J by 6 bases; unmatched bases: 10. CDR3 size: 15 residues. Sample-barcoded 5' priming and a J-beta primer mix drove a second PCR of about 6 to 12 cycles. TCRdb independently ran MiXCR on the 5' RACE reads; one entry per CDR3 protein. The sample lists under 1 million distinct CDR3 sequences; roughly 44% were seen once. V and J are TRBV7-9 and TRBJ1-1, with 9 bases that match TRBD1. The receptor was isolated from a man aged 55 to 70 in good health. Sample: blood. In DNA form, the CDR3 reads TGTGCCAGCAGCCTGGGACAGGGAAGGAAGGCTGAAGCTTTCTTT. It is translated as CASSLGQGRKAEAFF.